The 2 T cell receptor beta chains presented below share a single source sample, sequenced in a study of cytomegalovirus exposure and HLA in healthy donors. This table comes from immunoSEQ multiplex PCR, and its TCRdb copy is limited to in-frame clones, with some not included. The repertoire consists of 150,000 or so clones, with roughly 89% occurring once and the leading ten covering about 1.2%. Source material: PBMCs. The source is a woman between 18 and 30 years old in good health and CMV-seronegative.

This chain connects TRBV6-5 to TRBJ2-3, with a possible D match to TRBD2 (6 bases). CDR1 is MNHEY, CDR2 SVGAGI, per germline. The ends were cut back, 0 bases at V and 1 base at J, with 11 bases in the middle. The CDR3 is made up of 16 amino acids. This chain's CDR3 is CASSYSPTGGTDTQYF. DNA for the CDR3: TGTGCCAGCAGTTACTCTCCCACGGGGGGCACAGATACGCAGTATTTT.

The CDR3 loop reads CASSVGARSNQPQHF. The CDR3 nucleotides read TGTGCCAGCAGCGTAGGAGCCCGGAGCAATCAGCCCCAGCATTTT. The V call is TRBV9, the J call TRBJ1-5, with D uncertain. The CDR3 sequence is 15 residues long. Germline V gene lookup returns CDR1 SGDLS and CDR2 YYNGEE. With 0 bases removed from V and 1 base from J, the gap between germline ends came to 8 bases.